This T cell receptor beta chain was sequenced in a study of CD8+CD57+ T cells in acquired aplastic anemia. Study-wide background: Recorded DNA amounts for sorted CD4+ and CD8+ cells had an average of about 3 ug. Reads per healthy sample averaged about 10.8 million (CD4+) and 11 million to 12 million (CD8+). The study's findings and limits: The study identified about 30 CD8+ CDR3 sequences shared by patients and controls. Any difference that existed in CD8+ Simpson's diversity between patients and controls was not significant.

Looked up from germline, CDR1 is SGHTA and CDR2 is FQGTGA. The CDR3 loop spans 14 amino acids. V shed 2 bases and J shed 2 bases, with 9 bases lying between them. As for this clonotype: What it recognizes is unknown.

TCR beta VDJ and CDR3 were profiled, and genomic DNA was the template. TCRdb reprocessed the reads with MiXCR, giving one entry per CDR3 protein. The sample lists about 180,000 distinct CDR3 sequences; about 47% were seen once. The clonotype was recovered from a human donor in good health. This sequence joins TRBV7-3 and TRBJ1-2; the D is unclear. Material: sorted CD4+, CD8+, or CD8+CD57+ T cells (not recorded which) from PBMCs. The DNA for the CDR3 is TGTGCCAGCAGCTTATTTGGGGTAAACTATGGCTACACCTTC. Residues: CASSLFGVNYGYTF.